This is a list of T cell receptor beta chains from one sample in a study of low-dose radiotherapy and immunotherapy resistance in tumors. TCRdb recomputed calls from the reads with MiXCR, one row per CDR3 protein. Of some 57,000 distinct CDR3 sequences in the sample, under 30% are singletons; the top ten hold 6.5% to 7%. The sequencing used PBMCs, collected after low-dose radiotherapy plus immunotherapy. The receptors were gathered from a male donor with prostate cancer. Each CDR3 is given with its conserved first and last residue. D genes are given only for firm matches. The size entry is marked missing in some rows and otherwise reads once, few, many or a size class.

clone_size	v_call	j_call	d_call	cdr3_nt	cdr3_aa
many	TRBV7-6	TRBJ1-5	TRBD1	TGTGCCAGCAGCAAGGACAGGGGGCGTGATCAGCCCCAGCATTTT	CASSKDRGRDQPQHF
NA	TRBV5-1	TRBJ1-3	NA	TGCGCCAGCAGCGAACAGGGTTTCGGGAACACCATATATTTT	CASSEQGFGNTIYF
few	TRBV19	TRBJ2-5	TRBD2	TGTGCCAGTAGGACTAGCGGGAGGGCCATCGAGACCCAGTACTTC	CASRTSGRAIETQYF
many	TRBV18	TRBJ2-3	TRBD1	TGTGCCAGCAGCCCTCCGGGACAGGGTACAGATACGCAGTATTTT	CASSPPGQGTDTQYF
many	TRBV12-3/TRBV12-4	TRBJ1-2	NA	TGTGCCAGCAGTCCACCCGCGGGGTATGGCTACACCTTC	CASSPPAGYGYTF
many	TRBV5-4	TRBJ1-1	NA	TGTGCCAGCAGCTTGGTCCACCAGAACACTGAAGCTTTCTTT	CASSLVHQNTEAFF
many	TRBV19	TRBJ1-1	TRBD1	TGTGCCAGTAGTGAACTCCCGGGACAGGGGGCGAACACTGAAGCTTTCTTT	CASSELPGQGANTEAFF
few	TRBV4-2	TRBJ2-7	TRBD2	TGTGCCAGCAGCCAAGAGACTAGCGGGGGCTACGAGCAGTACTTC	CASSQETSGGYEQYF
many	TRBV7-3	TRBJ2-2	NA	TGTGCCAGCAGCTCGAGGAACACCGGGGAGCTGTTTTTT	CASSSRNTGELFF
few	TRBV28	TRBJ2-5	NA	TGTGCCAGCAGTGCCTCAGGTGACCCCCAAGAGACCCAGTACTTC	CASSASGDPQETQYF
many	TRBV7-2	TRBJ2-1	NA	TGTGCCAGCAGCCCTCAAGGAAGCTCCTACAATGAGCAGTTCTTC	CASSPQGSSYNEQFF
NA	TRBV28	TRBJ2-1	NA	TGTGCCAGCAGGATAGGGGGGAGCTCCTACAATGAGCAGTTCTTC	CASRIGGSSYNEQFF
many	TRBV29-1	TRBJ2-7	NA	TGCAGCGTTGAAGGGGGCAGGACCTACGAGCAGTACTTC	CSVEGGRTYEQYF
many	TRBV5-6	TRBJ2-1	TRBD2	TGTGCCAGCAGCACGGGGGGCTCCTACAATGAGCAGTTCTTC	CASSTGGSYNEQFF